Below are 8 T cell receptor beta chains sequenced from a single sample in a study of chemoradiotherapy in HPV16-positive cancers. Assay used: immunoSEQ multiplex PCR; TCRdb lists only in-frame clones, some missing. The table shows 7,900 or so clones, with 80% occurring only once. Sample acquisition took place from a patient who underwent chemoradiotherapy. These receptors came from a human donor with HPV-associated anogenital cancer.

DNA of the CDR3: TGTGCCAGTAAGGGGGCTAGTCAAGGGCCATTGGATGAGCAGTTCTTC. This codes for CASKGASQGPLDEQFF. The J gene is TRBJ2-1, the V gene TRBV19; 7 bases fit TRBD1. The germline V gene has CDR1 LNHDA and CDR2 SQIVND (reference sequence). The V gene end was trimmed by 7 bases and the J gene end by 8 bases; junction bases not matched to a gene: 17. The CDR3 totals 16 residues.

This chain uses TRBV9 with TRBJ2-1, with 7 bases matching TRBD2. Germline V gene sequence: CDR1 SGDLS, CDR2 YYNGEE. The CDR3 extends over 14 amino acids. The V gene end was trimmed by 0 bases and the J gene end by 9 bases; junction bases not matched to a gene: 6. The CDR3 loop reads CASSVESGKSEQFF. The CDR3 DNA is TGTGCCAGCAGCGTAGAGAGCGGGAAGAGTGAGCAGTTCTTC.

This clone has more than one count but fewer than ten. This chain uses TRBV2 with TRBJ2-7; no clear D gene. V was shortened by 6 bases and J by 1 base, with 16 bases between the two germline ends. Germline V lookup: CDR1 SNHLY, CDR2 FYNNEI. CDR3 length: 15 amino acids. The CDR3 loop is CASSDQPSYSYEQYF. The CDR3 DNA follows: TGTGCCAGCAGCGATCAGCCATCTTATTCCTACGAGCAGTACTTC.

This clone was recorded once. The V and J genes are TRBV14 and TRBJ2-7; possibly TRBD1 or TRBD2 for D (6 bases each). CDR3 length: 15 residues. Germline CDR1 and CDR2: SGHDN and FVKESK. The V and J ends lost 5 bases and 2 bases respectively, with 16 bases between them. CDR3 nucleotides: TGTGCCAGCAGCGCTAGAGTGGAGGGGGCCTACGAGCAGTACTTC. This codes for CASSARVEGAYEQYF.

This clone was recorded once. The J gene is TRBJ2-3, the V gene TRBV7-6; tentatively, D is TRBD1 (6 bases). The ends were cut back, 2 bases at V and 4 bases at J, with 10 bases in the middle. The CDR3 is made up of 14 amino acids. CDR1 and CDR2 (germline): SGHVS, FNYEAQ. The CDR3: CASSLNRASDTQYF. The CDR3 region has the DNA TGTGCCAGCAGCTTAAACAGGGCCTCAGATACGCAGTATTTT.

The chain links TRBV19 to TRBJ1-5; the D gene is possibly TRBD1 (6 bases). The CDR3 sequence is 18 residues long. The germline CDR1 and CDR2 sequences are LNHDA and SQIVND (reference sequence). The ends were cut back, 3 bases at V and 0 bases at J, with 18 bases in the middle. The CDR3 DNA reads TGTGCCAGTAGTATTCGAGGGGGAGGAGAGAATAGCAATCAGCCCCAGCATTTT. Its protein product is CASSIRGGGENSNQPQHF.

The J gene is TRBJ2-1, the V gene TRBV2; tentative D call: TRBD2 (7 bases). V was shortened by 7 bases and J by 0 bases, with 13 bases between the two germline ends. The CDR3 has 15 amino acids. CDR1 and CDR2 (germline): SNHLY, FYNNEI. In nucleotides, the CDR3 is TGTGCCAGCACGGGGGGCGGCAGCTCCTACAATGAGCAGTTCTTC. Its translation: CASTGGGSSYNEQFF.

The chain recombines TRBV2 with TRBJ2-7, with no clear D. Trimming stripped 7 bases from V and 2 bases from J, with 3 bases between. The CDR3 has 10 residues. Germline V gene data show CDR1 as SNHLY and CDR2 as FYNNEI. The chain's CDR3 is CASKTYEQYF. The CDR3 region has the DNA TGTGCCAGCAAAACCTACGAGCAGTACTTC.